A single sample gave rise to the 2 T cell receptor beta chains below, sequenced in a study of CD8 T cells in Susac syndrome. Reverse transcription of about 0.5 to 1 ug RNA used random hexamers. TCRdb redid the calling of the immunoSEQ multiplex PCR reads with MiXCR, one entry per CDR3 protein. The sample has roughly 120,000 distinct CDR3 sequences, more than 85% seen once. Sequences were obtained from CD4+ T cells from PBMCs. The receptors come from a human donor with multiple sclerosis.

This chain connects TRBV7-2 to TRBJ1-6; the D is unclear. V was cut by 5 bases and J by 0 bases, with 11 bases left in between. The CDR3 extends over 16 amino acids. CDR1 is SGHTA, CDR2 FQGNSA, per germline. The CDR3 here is CASSPTLNSYNSPLHF. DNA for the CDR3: TGTGCCAGCAGCCCTACCCTGAACTCCTATAATTCACCCCTCCACTTT.

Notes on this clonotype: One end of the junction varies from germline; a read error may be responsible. The CDR3 region is CASSLNRGSTDTQYF. The CDR3, as DNA: TGTGCTAGCAGCTTAAACAGGGGCAGCACAGATACGCAGTATTTT. This rearrangement joins TRBV7-7 to TRBJ2-3; 7 bases fit TRBD1. Germline V gives CDR1 SSHAT, CDR2 FNYEAQ (reference sequence). The CDR3 is made up of 15 amino acids.